This record looks at one T cell receptor beta chain sequence and its context. Methods used by the authors: Reference gene primer amplification gave estimated nucleated cell counts. Only in-frame clones appear in the TCRdb table, and some are missing; sequencing was by immunoSEQ multiplex PCR. V and J calls and clone size are copied from that table; D and trimming were computed from the DNA. The table lists roughly 420,000 clones, roughly 90% of them singletons. The participants were between about 18 and 89 years old and came from under 25 US areas. Cohorts were determined from participant-reported clinical history. Germline loops: CDR1 SNHLY, CDR2 FYNNEI. With V trimmed by 6 bases and J by 5 bases, 8 bases remained unmatched. The CDR3 covers 14 residues. The data stem from a study of blood T cell repertoires in COVID-19. Background on the study: From T cells, B-cell-depleted T cells, or PBMCs came the material, which was cDNA or gDNA.

This receptor was taken from a woman in her twenties or thirties with acute COVID-19. The V and J genes are TRBV2 and TRBJ1-2; 8 positions match TRBD1. Material for sequencing was PBMCs or T cells enriched from blood (not recorded which). The CDR3 DNA is TGTGCCAGCAGGACTGGACAGGGTCCATATGGCTACACCTTC. This gives the protein CASRTGQGPYGYTF.